Below, 24 T cell receptor beta chains from the same sample are listed, as sequenced in a study of identical twins. TCRdb analysed the 5' RACE reads with MiXCR anew, one entry per CDR3 protein. In the table there are about 530,000 distinct CDR3 sequences, more than 20% of which are singletons. These records were also assigned to another study, of yellow fever vaccine responses in identical twins.

Material: CD4+ T cells sorted from blood. These receptors were obtained from a woman aged 18-35 years in good health.

This clonotype turned up a few times. V usage is TRBV4-2 and J usage is TRBJ2-2, with D possibly being TRBD2 (6 bases). Germline V gives CDR1 LGHNA, CDR2 YNFKEQ. This CDR3 has 17 amino acids. The germline V and J ends were trimmed by 0 bases and 0 bases, with 11 bases remaining between them. The CDR3 DNA follows: TGTGCCAGCAGCCAAGAAGGGACTCCGACGAACACCGGGGAGCTGTTTTTT. Protein: CASSQEGTPTNTGELFF.

The chain carries TRBV3-1 and TRBJ2-1; 12 bases line up with TRBD1. Germline assignment: CDR1 LGHDT and CDR2 YNNKEL (reference sequence). CDR3 size: 17 residues. The trim removed 0 bases at V and 7 bases at J, leaving 7 bases unmatched. The CDR3 DNA reads TGTGCCAGCAGCCAAGATCTTGGGACAGGGGGCTGGAATGAGCAGTTCTTC. This translates into CASSQDLGTGGWNEQFF.

This chain links TRBV5-1 with TRBJ1-1, with 9 bases aligning to TRBD1. The CDR3 has 14 residues. V lost 4 bases to trimming and J lost 5 bases; unmatched junction nucleotides: 6. In germline, CDR1 is SGHRS, CDR2 YFSETQ. CDR3 in amino acids: CASSRRQGDTEAFF. The CDR3 nucleotides read TGCGCCAGCAGCCGGCGACAGGGGGATACTGAAGCTTTCTTT.

This clonotype appeared a single time. The chain employs TRBV19 and TRBJ2-3; possible D gene TRBD2, 5 bases. Trimming removed 7 bases from V and 6 bases from J, with 14 bases in between. CDR1 and CDR2 from the germline V gene are LNHDA and SQIVND (reference sequence). The CDR3 contains 13 residues. CDR3 residues: CASKGSSGDTQYF. CDR3 nucleotide sequence: TGTGCCAGTAAAGGCTCCAGCGGTGATACGCAGTATTTT. Together with reference TRBV19 and TRBJ2-3, the CDR3 gives the full variable domain: DGGITQSPKYLFRKEGQNVTLSCEQNLNHDAMYWYRQDPGQGLRLIYYSQIVNDFQKGDIAEGYSVSREKKESFPLTVTSAQKNPTAFYLCASKGSSGDTQYFGPGTRLTVL.

The sample holds a few counts of this clonotype. This chain uses TRBV20-1 with TRBJ2-1; D may be TRBD2 (6 bases). From germline, CDR1 is DFQATT and CDR2 SNEGSKA (reference sequence). V shed 1 base and J shed 3 bases, with 10 bases lying between them. The CDR3 totals 14 residues. The CDR3: CSARGLGLYNEQFF. CDR3 DNA sequence: TGCAGTGCTAGAGGACTAGGTCTCTACAATGAGCAGTTCTTC.

The chain recombines TRBV4-1 with TRBJ2-3; 8 bases are shared with TRBD2. V was clipped by 1 base and J by 1 base; unmatched bases: 13. Germline V gene data show CDR1 as MGHRA and CDR2 as YSYEKL. CDR3 length: 19 residues. The chain's CDR3 is CASSQADSGTGGGTDTQYF. The CDR3 DNA reads as TGCGCCAGCAGCCAAGCTGATAGCGGGACGGGGGGGGGCACAGATACGCAGTATTTT.

The chain has TRBV20-1 and TRBJ2-7; tentatively, D is TRBD2 (5 bases). With 6 bases removed from V and 2 bases from J, the gap between germline ends came to 14 bases. Germline CDR1 DFQATT, CDR2 SNEGSKA (reference sequence). The CDR3 contains 13 residues. The CDR3 sequence: CSAGGAATYEQYF. In DNA form, the CDR3 reads TGCAGTGCCGGAGGAGCGGCAACCTACGAGCAGTACTTC.

This clonotype showed up just a few times. The chain links TRBV2 to TRBJ2-1, with 8 positions matching TRBD2. The CDR3 has 12 amino acids. Trimming removed 4 bases from V and 10 bases from J; junction bases left unmatched: 3. Germline V gene data show CDR1 as SNHLY and CDR2 as FYNNEI. CDR3 residues: CASSGTSWEQFF. The CDR3 DNA reads TGTGCCAGCAGTGGGACTAGCTGGGAGCAGTTCTTC.

The genes are TRBV7-2 and TRBJ1-2; perhaps TRBD1 as D (5 bases). The CDR3 length is 14 residues. Germline V gene data show CDR1 as SGHTA and CDR2 as FQGNSA. The V end lost 6 bases, the J end lost 4 bases, and 15 bases lay between the germline ends. For the CDR3, the DNA is TGTGCCAGCAGTCCCGGGGGTATGGGCTATGGCTACACCTTC. Translated: CASSPGGMGYGYTF.

Remarks on this clonotype: One end of the junction is discordant with germline, which a read error may explain. V is TRBV28 and J is TRBJ2-5; TRBD1 agrees at 9 bases. Germline V lookup: CDR1 MDHEN, CDR2 SYDVKM. This CDR3 spans 15 amino acids. CDR3 sequence (DNA): TGTGCCAGCAGTTTTGCGGGGACAGGGACTCTACAAGGGGTCTTC. This gives the protein CASSFAGTGTLQGVF.

V gene TRBV20-1 combines with J gene TRBJ2-2; no definite D call. The length of the CDR3 is 13 residues. Germline CDR1 is DFQATT and CDR2 is SNEGSKA (reference sequence). V was pared by 0 bases and J by 5 bases, with 7 bases between. The CDR3, as DNA: TGCAGTGCTAGAGATGTGGGGACCGGGGAGCTGTTTTTT. Its protein is CSARDVGTGELFF.

This clonotype has just a few counts. CDR3: CASSYQWEDDTDTQYF. The CDR3 DNA reads as TGTGCCAGCAGTTACCAGTGGGAAGATGACACAGATACGCAGTATTTT. The chain combines TRBV6-5 with TRBJ2-3; D remains ambiguous. V was clipped by 2 bases and J by 2 bases, with 14 bases between them. The CDR3 runs 16 residues. Germline assignment: CDR1 MNHEY and CDR2 SVGAGI.

This clonotype was observed a handful of times. The chain has TRBV20-1 and TRBJ2-5; no firm D call. Per germline, CDR1 DFQATT and CDR2 SNEGSKA (reference sequence). The CDR3 covers 14 residues. V was shortened by 3 bases and J by 5 bases, with 16 bases between the two germline ends. The CDR3 nucleotides are TGCAGTGCTAGCGTGGACCTTATACAGGAGACCCAGTACTTC. Translated, it gives CSASVDLIQETQYF.

J is TRBJ2-2 and V is TRBV4-1, with 7 bases that match TRBD2. The CDR3 loop spans 16 amino acids. Germline trimming cut 3 bases from V and 4 bases from J; bases unmatched to any gene: 8. CDR1 is MGHRA, CDR2 YSYEKL, per germline. The CDR3 protein is CASSHAFREVTGELFF. CDR3 DNA: TGCGCCAGCAGCCATGCCTTCCGGGAGGTCACCGGGGAGCTGTTTTTT.

This clonotype was found a few times. V gene TRBV7-2 combines with J gene TRBJ2-1; TRBD2 aligns across 13 bases. Looked up from germline, CDR1 is SGHTA and CDR2 is FQGNSA. V shed 4 bases, J shed 7 bases, and the junction held 10 bases outside the gene matches. This CDR3 is built from 17 residues. CDR3 protein: CASSSGLAGVSRNEQFF. The CDR3 DNA sequence: TGTGCCAGCAGCTCCGGACTAGCGGGAGTATCGAGGAATGAGCAGTTCTTC.

This clonotype has only a few counts. The chain carries TRBV27 and TRBJ2-3, with D maybe TRBD1 (6 bases). CDR1 and CDR2 from the germline V gene are MNHEY and SMNVEV (reference sequence). The CDR3 length is 14 residues. The V end lost 6 bases, the J end lost 5 bases, and 15 bases lay between the germline ends. CDR3 DNA: TGTGCCAGCAGCTACGACAGGTTTCTAGATACGCAGTATTTT. Residues: CASSYDRFLDTQYF.

The chain employs TRBV6-6 and TRBJ2-1; the match to TRBD2 covers 8 bases. The germline gives CDR1 MNHNY, CDR2 SVGAGI (reference sequence). This CDR3 has 12 amino acids. V lost 5 bases and J lost 16; bases outside the gene matches: 10. The CDR3 coding sequence is TGTGCCAGCAGTCCCACCGGGGCGGGAGGTTTCTTC. As protein: CASSPTGAGGFF.

The chain couples TRBV5-1 to TRBJ2-7, with 9 bases fitting TRBD2. V was pared by 3 bases and J by 3 bases, with 4 bases of the junction left unmatched. The CDR3 is made up of 14 amino acids. CDR1 is SGHRS, CDR2 YFSETQ, per germline. DNA of the CDR3: TGCGCCAGCAGCTCAGCGGGAGGCAACTACGAGCAGTACTTC. Residues: CASSSAGGNYEQYF.

The chain has TRBV15 and TRBJ2-1, with TRBD2 identical over 11 bases. Per germline, CDR1 LNHNV and CDR2 YYDKDF (reference sequence). Trimming took 1 base from V and 8 from J; bases not matched to a gene: 13. The CDR3 consists of 18 residues. The CDR3, as DNA: TGTGCCACCAGCAGAGTCCTGACTAGCGGGAAGGGGAGAGATGAGCAGTTCTTC. This translates into CATSRVLTSGKGRDEQFF. Supplemented by reference TRBV15 and TRBJ2-1, the full variable domain reads DAMVIQNPRYQVTQFGKPVTLSCSQTLNHNVMYWYQQKSSQAPKLLFHYYDKDFNNEADTPDNFQSRRPNTSFCFLDIRSPGLGDTAMYLCATSRVLTSGKGRDEQFFGPGTRLTVL.

This chain connects TRBV11-3 to TRBJ2-1; D uncertain. The germline V gene has CDR1 SGHNT and CDR2 YENEEA. CDR3 size: 14 residues. The V and J ends lost 7 bases and 4 bases respectively, with 14 bases between them. CDR3 residues: CASTVQSLYNEQFF. The CDR3 bases are TGTGCCAGCACGGTACAGAGTTTATACAATGAGCAGTTCTTC.

The genes are TRBV6-5 and TRBJ2-1; D may be TRBD2 (7 bases). Trimming took 0 bases from V and 4 from J, leaving 16 bases between them. This CDR3 is 17 amino acids long. Per the germline V gene, CDR1 is MNHEY and CDR2 is SVGAGI. CDR3 residues: CASSYSIGGGDYNEQFF. For the CDR3, the DNA is TGTGCCAGCAGTTACTCGATTGGAGGGGGGGATTACAATGAGCAGTTCTTC.

The chain recombines TRBV24-1 with TRBJ2-5, with D hard to call. This CDR3 has 12 residues. Trimming shortened V by 9 bases and J by 5 bases, and 12 bases separated the two germline ends. Germline V lookup: CDR1 KGHDR, CDR2 SFDVKD. In DNA, the CDR3 is TGTGCCACCGGGTCCCTAGGGGAGACCCAGTACTTC. This codes for CATGSLGETQYF.

The chain couples TRBV11-2 to TRBJ1-3, with D tentatively TRBD1 (5 bases). The V end lost 1 base, the J end lost 0 bases, and 19 bases lay between the germline ends. Germline V gene sequence: CDR1 SGHAT, CDR2 FQNNGV. The CDR3 spans 19 residues. The CDR3 DNA sequence: TGTGCCAGCAGCTTAGTAGGACACGGGACTTGGGCCTCTGGAAACACCATATATTTT. This encodes CASSLVGHGTWASGNTIYF.

CDR3 protein: CASSGGTSGINEQFF. The CDR3 bases are TGTGCCAGCAGTGGAGGGACTAGCGGCATCAATGAGCAGTTCTTC. This chain uses TRBV28 with TRBJ2-1, with 11 bases aligning to TRBD2. CDR1 and CDR2 from the germline V gene are MDHEN and SYDVKM. V was pared by 5 bases and J by 6 bases, with 6 bases of the junction left unmatched. The CDR3 runs to 15 residues.